Listed below are T cell receptor beta chains from one sample, sequenced in a study of cytomegalovirus exposure and HLA in healthy donors. The repertoire was sequenced with immunoSEQ multiplex PCR; TCRdb's copy has only in-frame clones and lacks some. The sample has 100,000 or so clones, 65% to 80% seen once. Sequencing was carried out using PBMCs. The receptors here all came from a man in his fifties in good health and CMV-seronegative. Both conserved end residues are part of each CDR3. Fields, in order: D gene, clone size, J gene, V gene, CDR3 protein, CDR3 DNA. The D gene is left open where the match is weak. For some rows the clone size is stated as once, few or many, or as a class when expanded; others skip it.

D: -; size: -; J: TRBJ2-3; V: TRBV6-1; CDR3: CASRLYTDTQYF; DNA: TGTGCCAGCAGACTTTACACAGATACGCAGTATTTT
D: -; size: few; J: TRBJ2-7; V: TRBV2; CDR3: CASFQGYEQYF; DNA: TGTGCCAGCTTTCAGGGCTACGAGCAGTACTTC
D: -; size: -; J: TRBJ1-4; V: TRBV14; CDR3: CASSHTSGTNPTNEKLFF; DNA: TGTGCCAGCAGCCATACATCCGGGACAAACCCAACTAATGAAAAACTGTTTTTT
D: TRBD2; size: once; J: TRBJ2-3; V: TRBV19; CDR3: CASDSGAYTDTQYF; DNA: TGTGCCAGTGATAGCGGGGCGTACACAGATACGCAGTATTTT
D: TRBD2; size: -; J: TRBJ2-1; V: TRBV19; CDR3: CASSPQRESRWEQFF; DNA: TGTGCCAGTAGTCCCCAGCGGGAGTCACGGTGGGAGCAGTTCTTC
D: TRBD2; size: -; J: TRBJ2-7; V: TRBV5-1; CDR3: CASSFTTSGSNEQYF; DNA: TGCGCCAGCAGCTTTACGACTAGCGGGAGTAACGAGCAGTACTTC
D: -; size: -; J: TRBJ1-5; V: TRBV21-1; CDR3: CASSKDRQVYSNQPQHF; DNA: TGTGCCAGCAGCAAAGACCGACAGGTGTATAGCAATCAGCCCCAGCATTTT
D: TRBD1; size: -; J: TRBJ1-1; V: TRBV4-2; CDR3: CASSQTGGQGSRGAFF; DNA: TGTGCCAGCAGCCAGACCGGGGGACAGGGGAGTAGAGGTGCTTTCTTT
D: -; size: few; J: TRBJ2-2; V: TRBV9; CDR3: CASSRGGLSPELFF; DNA: TGTGCCAGCAGCCGTGGGGGACTCTCCCCCGAGCTGTTTTTT
D: TRBD1; size: -; J: TRBJ1-1; V: TRBV5-1; CDR3: CASSFQGAENTEAFF; DNA: TGCGCCAGCAGCTTCCAGGGGGCGGAGAACACTGAAGCTTTCTTT
D: TRBD1; size: -; J: TRBJ1-1; V: TRBV28; CDR3: CASSTGQVRGTEAFF; DNA: TGTGCCAGCAGCACCGGACAGGTTCGGGGCACTGAAGCTTTCTTT
D: TRBD1; size: few; J: TRBJ1-5; V: TRBV5-6; CDR3: CASSPQGLWPQHF; DNA: TGTGCCAGCAGCCCACAGGGGCTATGGCCCCAGCATTTT
D: -; size: -; J: TRBJ1-5; V: TRBV28; CDR3: CASRGSLEQHF; DNA: TGTGCCAGCCGCGGGAGCTTAGAACAGCATTTT
D: -; size: once; J: TRBJ2-7; V: TRBV7-2; CDR3: CASSSDWYEQYF; DNA: TGTGCCAGCAGCTCGGACTGGTACGAGCAGTACTTC
D: TRBD2; size: -; J: TRBJ2-5; V: TRBV5-6; CDR3: CASSTLLAGEYQETQYF; DNA: TGTGCCAGCAGCACCCTACTAGCGGGGGAGTACCAAGAGACCCAGTACTTC
D: TRBD2; size: -; J: TRBJ2-1; V: TRBV30; CDR3: CAWKLPGGPYDEQFF; DNA: TGTGCCTGGAAACTTCCGGGAGGGCCCTACGATGAGCAGTTCTTC
D: -; size: -; J: TRBJ1-2; V: TRBV28; CDR3: CASKTGGNRPDGYTF; DNA: TGTGCCAGCAAGACAGGTGGAAACCGGCCCGATGGCTACACCTTC
D: -; size: -; J: TRBJ1-2; V: TRBV5-1; CDR3: CASSLQSQGIGGYTF; DNA: TGCGCCAGCAGCTTGCAATCCCAGGGGATTGGGGGCTACACCTTC
D: TRBD1; size: -; J: TRBJ1-2; V: TRBV28; CDR3: CAILDRADYGYTF; DNA: TGTGCCATCTTGGACAGGGCGGACTATGGCTACACCTTC
D: -; size: few; J: TRBJ2-7; V: TRBV5-1; CDR3: CASRLKYEQYF; DNA: TGCGCCAGCAGACTGAAATACGAGCAGTACTTC
D: -; size: -; J: TRBJ1-2; V: TRBV11-2; CDR3: CASSPPGQVYGYTF; DNA: TGTGCCAGCAGCCCTCCTGGGCAGGTCTATGGCTACACCTTC
D: -; size: -; J: TRBJ2-2; V: TRBV6-5; CDR3: CASRVGARTGELFF; DNA: TGTGCCAGCAGAGTAGGGGCTCGGACCGGGGAGCTGTTTTTT
D: TRBD1; size: -; J: TRBJ2-1; V: TRBV28; CDR3: CASSNRQGSYNEQFF; DNA: TGTGCCAGCAGCAATCGACAGGGCTCCTACAATGAGCAGTTCTTC
D: TRBD1; size: -; J: TRBJ2-7; V: TRBV10-3; CDR3: CAISEGQGSYEQYF; DNA: TGTGCCATCAGTGAGGGACAGGGATCCTACGAGCAGTACTTC
D: TRBD2; size: -; J: TRBJ2-1; V: TRBV15; CDR3: CATSRDRGQGAPSGSSYNEQFF; DNA: TGTGCCACCAGCAGAGATCGGGGGCAGGGGGCCCCTAGCGGGAGCTCCTACAATGAGCAGTTCTTC
D: TRBD1; size: -; J: TRBJ2-4; V: TRBV28; CDR3: CASNDRGIGDIQYF; DNA: TGTGCCAGCAACGACAGGGGTATAGGGGACATTCAGTACTTC